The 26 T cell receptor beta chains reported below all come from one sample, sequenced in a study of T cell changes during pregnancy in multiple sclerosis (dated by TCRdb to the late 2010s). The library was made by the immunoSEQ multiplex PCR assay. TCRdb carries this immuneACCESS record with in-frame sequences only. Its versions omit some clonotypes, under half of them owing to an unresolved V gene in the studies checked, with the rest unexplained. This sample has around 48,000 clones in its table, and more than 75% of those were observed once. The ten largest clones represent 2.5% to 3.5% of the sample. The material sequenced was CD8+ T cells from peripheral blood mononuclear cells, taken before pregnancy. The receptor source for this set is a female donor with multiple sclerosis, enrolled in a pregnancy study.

The chain's CDR3 is CASSQEGAGHGYTF. DNA of the CDR3: TGTGCCAGCAGCCAAGAAGGGGCAGGGCACGGCTACACCTTC. This rearrangement joins TRBV4-2 to TRBJ1-2; perhaps TRBD1 as D (5 bases). Germline CDR1 reads LGHNA; CDR2 reads YNFKEQ. The CDR3 has 14 residues. Trimming removed 0 bases at V and 8 bases at J, with 13 bases between.

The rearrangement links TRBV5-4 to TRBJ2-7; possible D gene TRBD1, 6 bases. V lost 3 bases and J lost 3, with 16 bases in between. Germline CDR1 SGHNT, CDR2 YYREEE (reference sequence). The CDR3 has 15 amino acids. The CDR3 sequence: CASSWVQGLHYEQYF. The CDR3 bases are TGTGCCAGCAGCTGGGTACAGGGTTTGCACTACGAGCAGTACTTC.

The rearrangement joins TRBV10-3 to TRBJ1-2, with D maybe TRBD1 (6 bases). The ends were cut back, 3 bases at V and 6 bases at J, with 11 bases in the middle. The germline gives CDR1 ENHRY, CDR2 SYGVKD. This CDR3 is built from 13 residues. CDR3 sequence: CAISDEQGNGYTF. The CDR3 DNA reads TGTGCCATCAGTGATGAACAGGGAAATGGCTACACCTTC.

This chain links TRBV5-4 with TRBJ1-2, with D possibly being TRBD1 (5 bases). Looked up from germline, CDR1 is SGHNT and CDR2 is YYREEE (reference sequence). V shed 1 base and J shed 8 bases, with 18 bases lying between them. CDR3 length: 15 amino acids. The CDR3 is CASSLRPGPNGGYTF. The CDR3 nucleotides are TGTGCCAGCAGCTTGAGGCCAGGGCCAAACGGAGGCTACACCTTC.

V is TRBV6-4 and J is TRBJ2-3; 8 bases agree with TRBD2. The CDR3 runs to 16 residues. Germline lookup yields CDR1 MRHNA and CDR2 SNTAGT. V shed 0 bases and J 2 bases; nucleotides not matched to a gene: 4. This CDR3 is CASSDSSGDPTDTQYF. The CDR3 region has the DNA TGTGCCAGCAGTGACTCTAGCGGGGACCCCACAGATACGCAGTATTTT.

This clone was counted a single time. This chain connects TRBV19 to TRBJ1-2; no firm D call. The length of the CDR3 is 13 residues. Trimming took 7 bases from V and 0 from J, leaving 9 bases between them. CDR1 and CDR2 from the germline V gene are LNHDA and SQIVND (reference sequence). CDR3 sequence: CASKHGPNYGYTF. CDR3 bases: TGTGCCAGTAAGCATGGGCCTAACTATGGCTACACCTTC.

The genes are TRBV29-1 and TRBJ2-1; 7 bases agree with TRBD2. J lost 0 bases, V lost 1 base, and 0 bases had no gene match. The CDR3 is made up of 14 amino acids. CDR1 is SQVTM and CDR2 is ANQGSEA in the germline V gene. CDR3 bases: TGCAGCGTTGAAGGGGGGGGCTCCTACAATGAGCAGTTCTTC. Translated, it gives CSVEGGGSYNEQFF.

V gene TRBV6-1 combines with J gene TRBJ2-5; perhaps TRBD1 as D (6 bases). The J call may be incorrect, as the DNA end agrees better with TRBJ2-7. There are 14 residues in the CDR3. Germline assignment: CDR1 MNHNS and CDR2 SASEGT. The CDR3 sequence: CASSEADSSYEQYF. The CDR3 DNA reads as TGTGCCAGCAGTGAAGCGGACAGCTCCTACGAGCAGTACTTC.

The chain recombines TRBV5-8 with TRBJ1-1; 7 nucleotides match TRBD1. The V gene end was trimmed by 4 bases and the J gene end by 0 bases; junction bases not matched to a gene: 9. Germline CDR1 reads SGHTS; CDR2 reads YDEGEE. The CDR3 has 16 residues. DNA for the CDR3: TGTGCCAGCAGCACCGGGACAGAACAATTGAACACTGAAGCTTTCTTT. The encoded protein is CASSTGTEQLNTEAFF.

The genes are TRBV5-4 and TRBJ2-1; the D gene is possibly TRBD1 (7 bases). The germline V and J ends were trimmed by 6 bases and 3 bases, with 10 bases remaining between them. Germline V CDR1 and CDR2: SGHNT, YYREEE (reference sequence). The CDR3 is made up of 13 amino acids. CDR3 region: CASNQGGYNEQFF. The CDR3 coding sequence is TGTGCCAGCAACCAGGGGGGCTACAATGAGCAGTTCTTC.

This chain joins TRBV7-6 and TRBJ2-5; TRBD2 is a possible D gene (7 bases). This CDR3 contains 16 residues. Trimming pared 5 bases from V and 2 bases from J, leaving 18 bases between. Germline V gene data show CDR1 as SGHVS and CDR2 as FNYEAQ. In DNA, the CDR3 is TGTGCCAGCAGCCTTTGGGGGGGGGCTTCACAAGAGACCCAGTACTTC. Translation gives CASSLWGGASQETQYF.

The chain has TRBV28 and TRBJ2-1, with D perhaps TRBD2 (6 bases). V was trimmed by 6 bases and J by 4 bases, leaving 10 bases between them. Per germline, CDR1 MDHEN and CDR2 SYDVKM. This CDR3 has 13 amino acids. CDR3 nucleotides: TGTGCCAGCAGACCCGCGGGGTACAATGAGCAGTTCTTC. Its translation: CASRPAGYNEQFF.

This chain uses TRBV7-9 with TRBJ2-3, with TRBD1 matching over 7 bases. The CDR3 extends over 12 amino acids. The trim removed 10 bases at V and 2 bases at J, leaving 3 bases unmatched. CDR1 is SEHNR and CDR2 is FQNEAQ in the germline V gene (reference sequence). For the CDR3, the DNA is TGTGCCACTAGGGGGCCCACAGATACGCAGTATTTT. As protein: CATRGPTDTQYF.

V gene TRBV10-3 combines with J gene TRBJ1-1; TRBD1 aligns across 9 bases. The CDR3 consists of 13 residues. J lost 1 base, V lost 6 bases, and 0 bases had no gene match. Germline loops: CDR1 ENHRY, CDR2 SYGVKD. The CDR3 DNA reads TGTGCCATCAGGGACAGGGGGAACACTGAAGCTTTCTTT. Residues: CAIRDRGNTEAFF.

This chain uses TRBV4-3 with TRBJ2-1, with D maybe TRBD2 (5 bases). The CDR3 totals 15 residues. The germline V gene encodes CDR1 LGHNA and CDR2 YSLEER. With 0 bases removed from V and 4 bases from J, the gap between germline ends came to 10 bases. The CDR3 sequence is CASSQDRGGYNEQFF. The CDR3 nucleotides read TGCGCCAGCAGCCAAGATCGGGGTGGTTACAATGAGCAGTTCTTC.

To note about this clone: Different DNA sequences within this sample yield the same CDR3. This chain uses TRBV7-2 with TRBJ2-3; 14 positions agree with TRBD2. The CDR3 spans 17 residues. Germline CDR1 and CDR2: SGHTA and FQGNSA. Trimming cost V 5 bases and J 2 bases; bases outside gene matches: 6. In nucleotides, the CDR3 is TGTGCCAGCAGCCTAAGGACTAGCGGGGGGTACACAGATACGCAGTATTTT. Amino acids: CASSLRTSGGYTDTQYF.

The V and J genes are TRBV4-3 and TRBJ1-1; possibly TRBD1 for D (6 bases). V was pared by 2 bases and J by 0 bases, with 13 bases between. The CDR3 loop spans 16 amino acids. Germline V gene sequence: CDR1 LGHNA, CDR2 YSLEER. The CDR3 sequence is CASSQHYYRVNTEAFF. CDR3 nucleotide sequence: TGCGCCAGCAGCCAACATTATTACAGGGTGAACACTGAAGCTTTCTTT.

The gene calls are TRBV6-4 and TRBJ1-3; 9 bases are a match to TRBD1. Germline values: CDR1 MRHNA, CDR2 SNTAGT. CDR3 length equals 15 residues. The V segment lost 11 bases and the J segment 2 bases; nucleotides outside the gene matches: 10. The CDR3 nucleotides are TGTGCCGGAAACAGGGGGCCAGGGCCTGGAAACACCATATATTTT. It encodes CAGNRGPGPGNTIYF.

For the CDR3, the DNA is TGTGCCAGCAGCCCCGAAGCGGGGGGCGATCAGCCCCAGCATTTT. It specifies CASSPEAGGDQPQHF. The chain carries TRBV6-5 and TRBJ1-5, with D perhaps matching TRBD1 (6 bases). V gave up 6 bases and J gave up 5 bases, with 17 bases separating them. The CDR3 spans 15 residues. The V gene's germline CDR1 is MNHEY and CDR2 SVGAGI.

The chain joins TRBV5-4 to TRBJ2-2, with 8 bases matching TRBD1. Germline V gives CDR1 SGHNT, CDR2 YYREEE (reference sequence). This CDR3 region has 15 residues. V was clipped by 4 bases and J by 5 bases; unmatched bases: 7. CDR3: CASSPGQGWTGELFF. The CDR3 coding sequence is TGTGCCAGCAGCCCTGGACAGGGCTGGACCGGGGAGCTGTTTTTT.

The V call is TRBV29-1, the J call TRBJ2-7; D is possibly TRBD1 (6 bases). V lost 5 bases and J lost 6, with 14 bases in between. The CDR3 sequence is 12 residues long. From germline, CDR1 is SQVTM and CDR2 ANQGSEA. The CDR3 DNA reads TGCAGCGTTACAGAATACAGGGCCGAGCAGTACTTC. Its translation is CSVTEYRAEQYF.

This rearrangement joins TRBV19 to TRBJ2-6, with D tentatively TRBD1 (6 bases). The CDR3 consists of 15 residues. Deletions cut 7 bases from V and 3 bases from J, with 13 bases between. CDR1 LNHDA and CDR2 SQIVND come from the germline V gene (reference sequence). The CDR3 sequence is CASTPGVVGANVLTF. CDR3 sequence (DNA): TGTGCCAGTACCCCAGGGGTCGTTGGGGCCAACGTCCTGACTTTC.

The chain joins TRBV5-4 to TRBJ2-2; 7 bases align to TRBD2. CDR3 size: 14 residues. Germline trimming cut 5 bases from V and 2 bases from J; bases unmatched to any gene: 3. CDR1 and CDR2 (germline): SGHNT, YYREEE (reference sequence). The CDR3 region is CASRTSENTGELFF. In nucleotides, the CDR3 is TGTGCCAGCAGAACTAGCGAAAACACCGGGGAGCTGTTTTTT.

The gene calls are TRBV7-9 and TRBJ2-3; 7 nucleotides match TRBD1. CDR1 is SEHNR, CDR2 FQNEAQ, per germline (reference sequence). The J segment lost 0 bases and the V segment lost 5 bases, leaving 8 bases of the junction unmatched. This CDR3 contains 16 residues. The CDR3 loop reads CASSHSGTESTDTQYF. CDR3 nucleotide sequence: TGTGCCAGCAGCCACTCCGGGACAGAGAGCACAGATACGCAGTATTTT.

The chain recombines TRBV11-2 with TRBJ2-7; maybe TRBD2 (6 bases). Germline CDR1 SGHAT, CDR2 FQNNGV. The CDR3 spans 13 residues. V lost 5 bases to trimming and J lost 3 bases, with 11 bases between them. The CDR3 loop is CASSLARYYEQYF. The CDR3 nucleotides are TGTGCCAGCAGCCTAGCGCGTTACTACGAGCAGTACTTC.

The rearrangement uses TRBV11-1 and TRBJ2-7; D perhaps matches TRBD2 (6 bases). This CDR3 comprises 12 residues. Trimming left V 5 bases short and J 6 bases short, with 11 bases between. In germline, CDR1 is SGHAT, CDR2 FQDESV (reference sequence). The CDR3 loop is CASSHDGGEQYF. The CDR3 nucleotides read TGTGCCAGCAGCCATGACGGGGGCGAGCAGTACTTC.